A single T cell receptor (beta chain) is shown here with its context. The data were taken from a study of blood T cell repertoires in COVID-19. The assay was immunoSEQ multiplex PCR, and TCRdb's table has in-frame clones only and misses some. The sample lists under 300,000 clones; around 89% were seen once. The clonotype was recovered from a woman younger than 35 who had recovered from COVID-19. The sample taken for sequencing was PBMCs or T cells enriched from blood (not recorded which).

CDR3 in amino acids: CASSLGTPNSPLHF. CDR3 sequence (DNA): TGTGCCAGCAGCTTAGGGACACCGAATTCACCCCTCCACTTT. The gene calls are TRBV7-3 and TRBJ1-6; the D gene is possibly TRBD1 (6 bases). Trimming shortened V by 2 bases and J by 7 bases, and 9 bases separated the two germline ends. This CDR3 has 14 amino acids. Per germline, CDR1 SGHTA and CDR2 FQGTGA.